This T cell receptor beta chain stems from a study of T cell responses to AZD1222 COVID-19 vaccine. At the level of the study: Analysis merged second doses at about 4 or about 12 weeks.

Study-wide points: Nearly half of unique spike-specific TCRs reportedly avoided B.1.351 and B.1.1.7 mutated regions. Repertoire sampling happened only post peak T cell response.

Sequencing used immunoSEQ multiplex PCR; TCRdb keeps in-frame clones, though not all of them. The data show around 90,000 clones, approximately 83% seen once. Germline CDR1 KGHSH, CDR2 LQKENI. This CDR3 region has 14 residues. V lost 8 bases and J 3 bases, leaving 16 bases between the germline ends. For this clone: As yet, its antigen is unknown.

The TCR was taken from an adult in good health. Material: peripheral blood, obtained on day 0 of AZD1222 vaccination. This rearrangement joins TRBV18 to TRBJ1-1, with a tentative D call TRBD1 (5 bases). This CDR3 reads CASAARGSDTEAFF. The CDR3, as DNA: TGTGCCAGCGCAGCCCGGGGGAGCGACACTGAAGCTTTCTTT. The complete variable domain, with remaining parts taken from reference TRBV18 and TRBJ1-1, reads NAGVMQNPRHLVRRRGQEARLRCSPMKGHSHVYWYRQLPEEGLKFMVYLQKENIIDESGMPKERFSAEFPKEGPSILRIQQVVRGDSAAYFCASAARGSDTEAFFGQGTRLTVV.